The rows below give T cell receptor beta chains drawn from one sample of a study of cytomegalovirus exposure and HLA in healthy donors. TCRdb's table, derived via immunoSEQ multiplex PCR, lists solely in-frame clones and lacks some. The sample shows some 98,000 clones, roughly nine tenths of them seen only once. The sample taken for sequencing was PBMCs. The receptors derive from a young woman in good health and CMV-seronegative. Both conserved end residues are part of each CDR3. Fields, in order: D gene, clone size, V gene, J gene, CDR3 protein, CDR3 DNA. D genes are given only for firm matches. The listing skips clone size in some rows; elsewhere it reads once, few, many or a size class.

D: NA
size: NA
V: TRBV10-1
J: TRBJ2-1
CDR3: CARTGQRNSYNEQFF
DNA: TGCGCCAGGACCGGACAGCGTAACTCCTACAATGAGCAGTTCTTC

D: TRBD1
size: NA
V: TRBV5-1
J: TRBJ1-3
CDR3: CASSLAVGQAANTIYF
DNA: TGCGCCAGCAGCTTGGCGGTCGGACAGGCAGCAAACACCATATATTTT

D: NA
size: NA
V: TRBV11-3
J: TRBJ2-1
CDR3: CASSHTGGRDEQFF
DNA: TGTGCCAGCAGCCACACAGGTGGGCGCGATGAGCAGTTCTTC

D: TRBD2
size: NA
V: TRBV18
J: TRBJ2-7
CDR3: CASSPVRLANEQYF
DNA: TGTGCCAGCTCACCAGTGAGACTAGCTAACGAGCAGTACTTC

D: NA
size: NA
V: TRBV21-1
J: TRBJ2-7
CDR3: CASTDPDTRVHPRSYEQYF
DNA: TGTGCCAGCACCGACCCGGACACCCGAGTTCACCCCCGCTCCTACGAGCAGTACTTC

D: TRBD1
size: NA
V: TRBV27
J: TRBJ2-1
CDR3: CASSLGGQGLIEQFF
DNA: TGTGCCAGCAGTTTGGGGGGACAGGGCCTGATTGAGCAGTTCTTC

D: NA
size: few
V: TRBV29-1
J: TRBJ2-1
CDR3: CSGAYNEQFF
DNA: TGCAGCGGGGCCTATAATGAGCAGTTCTTC

D: TRBD1
size: once
V: TRBV6-5
J: TRBJ1-2
CDR3: CASSSTLTGVYGYTF
DNA: TGTGCCAGCAGTTCGACTTTGACAGGGGTCTATGGCTACACCTTC

D: NA
size: NA
V: TRBV5-1
J: TRBJ1-4
CDR3: CASSLLGADEKLFF
DNA: TGCGCCAGCAGCTTGTTGGGGGCTGATGAAAAACTGTTTTTT

D: NA
size: NA
V: TRBV29-1
J: TRBJ1-4
CDR3: CSVEEEKLFF
DNA: TGCAGCGTTGAGGAGGAAAAACTGTTTTTT

D: NA
size: NA
V: TRBV19
J: TRBJ1-2
CDR3: CASSMTGVYGYTF
DNA: TGTGCCAGTAGTATGACAGGAGTCTATGGCTACACCTTC

D: NA
size: NA
V: TRBV7-9
J: TRBJ1-1
CDR3: CASSLMSEGAFF
DNA: TGTGCCAGCAGCTTAATGTCTGAGGGTGCTTTCTTT

D: TRBD2
size: NA
V: TRBV5-1
J: TRBJ2-3
CDR3: CASSPGGTSGGTDTQYF
DNA: TGCGCCAGCTCCCCCGGGGGGACCTCGGGGGGCACAGATACGCAGTATTTT

D: NA
size: NA
V: TRBV19
J: TRBJ2-7
CDR3: CASTPGGGHAYEQYF
DNA: TGTGCCAGTACCCCTGGGGGGGGGCATGCCTACGAGCAGTACTTC

D: NA
size: NA
V: TRBV2
J: TRBJ1-1
CDR3: CASSGQSNTEAFF
DNA: TGTGCCAGCAGTGGACAGTCGAACACTGAAGCTTTCTTT

D: TRBD1
size: once
V: TRBV7-8
J: TRBJ1-1
CDR3: CASSGRDRGQRIWANTEAFF
DNA: TGTGCCAGCAGCGGACGGGACAGGGGGCAAAGGATTTGGGCGAACACTGAAGCTTTCTTT

D: TRBD1
size: NA
V: TRBV18
J: TRBJ2-5
CDR3: CASSPRTGGGETQYF
DNA: TGTGCCAGCTCACCCCGGACAGGGGGCGGGGAGACCCAGTACTTC

D: TRBD1
size: NA
V: TRBV10-3
J: TRBJ1-2
CDR3: CATTGTGAYGYTF
DNA: TGTGCCACAACCGGGACAGGGGCCTATGGCTACACCTTC

D: NA
size: NA
V: TRBV7-2
J: TRBJ1-3
CDR3: CASSLFPGGNTIYF
DNA: TGTGCCAGCAGCTTATTCCCCGGTGGAAACACCATATATTTT

D: NA
size: once
V: TRBV4-1
J: TRBJ1-2
CDR3: CASSPEVRGFAGYTF
DNA: TGCGCCAGCAGCCCGGAAGTCAGAGGGTTTGCTGGCTACACCTTC

D: TRBD2
size: NA
V: TRBV7-9
J: TRBJ2-2
CDR3: CASSKSGGNGELFF
DNA: TGTGCCAGCAGCAAAAGCGGGGGTAACGGGGAGCTGTTTTTT

D: NA
size: NA
V: TRBV7-9
J: TRBJ2-5
CDR3: CASSPPLGDTNQETQYF
DNA: TGTGCCAGCAGCCCCCCCCTCGGGGACACTAATCAAGAGACCCAGTACTTC

D: TRBD1
size: NA
V: TRBV4-1
J: TRBJ2-1
CDR3: CASSQAGQGASRRGNNEQFF
DNA: TGCGCCAGCAGCCAAGCGGGACAGGGGGCCTCTAGGCGGGGGAACAATGAGCAGTTCTTC

D: TRBD2
size: NA
V: TRBV27
J: TRBJ2-2
CDR3: CASSAYGGRNTGELFF
DNA: TGTGCCAGCAGTGCATACGGGGGGAGGAACACCGGGGAGCTGTTTTTT

D: NA
size: NA
V: TRBV18
J: TRBJ2-7
CDR3: CASSIGVRATYEQYF
DNA: TGTGCCAGCTCAATCGGTGTCAGGGCCACCTACGAGCAGTACTTC

D: TRBD2
size: few
V: TRBV11-2
J: TRBJ2-1
CDR3: CASSRGGSFTLFF
DNA: TGTGCCAGCAGCCGCGGGGGGTCCTTTACTCTGTTCTTC

D: NA
size: NA
V: TRBV18
J: TRBJ2-3
CDR3: CASSLMMTGTDTQYF
DNA: TGTGCCAGCTCACTAATGATGACAGGCACAGATACGCAGTATTTT

D: NA
size: once
V: TRBV21-1
J: TRBJ1-2
CDR3: CASSKLGYRVSYGYTF
DNA: TGTGCCAGCAGCAAATTGGGTTACAGGGTCTCCTATGGCTACACCTTC

D: TRBD1
size: NA
V: TRBV2
J: TRBJ1-5
CDR3: CAVREVTGLGPQHF
DNA: TGTGCCGTCCGGGAAGTGACAGGGCTGGGGCCCCAGCATTTT

D: TRBD2
size: once
V: TRBV7-8
J: TRBJ2-3
CDR3: CASSLRTSGGRVDTQYF
DNA: TGTGCCAGCAGCTTAAGGACTAGCGGGGGGCGAGTAGATACGCAGTATTTT

D: NA
size: NA
V: TRBV7-3
J: TRBJ2-7
CDR3: CASSPGQDYEQYF
DNA: TGTGCCAGCAGCCCGGGACAAGACTACGAGCAGTACTTC

D: NA
size: NA
V: TRBV5-5
J: TRBJ2-7
CDR3: CASSLHGQGQREQYF
DNA: TGTGCCAGCAGCTTGCACGGTCAGGGACAACGCGAGCAGTACTTC

D: TRBD2
size: once
V: TRBV5-4
J: TRBJ2-1
CDR3: CASSPGGSGGWNEQFF
DNA: TGTGCCAGCAGCCCGGGGGGTAGCGGGGGCTGGAATGAGCAGTTCTTC

D: TRBD1
size: NA
V: TRBV14
J: TRBJ1-1
CDR3: CASSPHRQGSSPFF
DNA: TGTGCCAGCAGCCCTCATCGACAGGGTTCCTCGCCTTTCTTT

D: NA
size: NA
V: TRBV27
J: TRBJ1-6
CDR3: CASSLGHPSGDSPLHF
DNA: TGTGCCAGCAGTTTAGGTCATCCTAGCGGGGATTCACCCCTCCACTTT

D: NA
size: NA
V: TRBV7-8
J: TRBJ2-3
CDR3: CASSLLPGGSTDTQYF
DNA: TGTGCCAGCAGCTTACTTCCGGGGGGCAGCACAGATACGCAGTATTTT

D: TRBD2
size: NA
V: TRBV28
J: TRBJ2-7
CDR3: CASSLGGDPSYEQYF
DNA: TGTGCCAGCAGTTTGGGGGGGGACCCTTCCTACGAGCAGTACTTC

D: TRBD1
size: NA
V: TRBV7-2
J: TRBJ1-2
CDR3: CASSLRGLYGYTF
DNA: TGTGCCAGCAGCTTAAGGGGGCTGTATGGCTACACCTTC

D: TRBD2
size: NA
V: TRBV4-2
J: TRBJ2-5
CDR3: CASSQVSGGPETQYF
DNA: TGTGCCAGCAGCCAAGTTAGCGGGGGGCCAGAGACCCAGTACTTC

D: TRBD2
size: NA
V: TRBV7-6
J: TRBJ2-7
CDR3: CASSPSGSSYEQYF
DNA: TGTGCCAGCAGCCCGAGCGGGAGCTCCTACGAGCAGTACTTC

D: NA
size: few
V: TRBV9
J: TRBJ2-1
CDR3: CASTSDGAGRTYNEQFF
DNA: TGTGCCAGCACCTCAGATGGGGCGGGACGAACCTACAATGAGCAGTTCTTC

D: NA
size: NA
V: TRBV27
J: TRBJ2-3
CDR3: CASSLNGVSTDTQYF
DNA: TGTGCCAGCAGTTTAAACGGGGTTAGCACAGATACGCAGTATTTT

D: NA
size: once
V: TRBV2
J: TRBJ1-4
CDR3: CASSGGQTENEKLFF
DNA: TGTGCCAGCAGCGGAGGACAGACGGAAAATGAAAAACTGTTTTTT

D: NA
size: NA
V: TRBV5-1
J: TRBJ2-2
CDR3: CASSFTAATGELFF
DNA: TGCGCCAGCAGCTTCACAGCAGCCACCGGGGAGCTGTTTTTT

D: NA
size: NA
V: TRBV19
J: TRBJ2-7
CDR3: CASSSRQKKQYF
DNA: TGTGCCAGTAGTAGTAGACAGAAAAAGCAGTACTTC

D: TRBD2
size: NA
V: TRBV5-1
J: TRBJ2-5
CDR3: CASSLTGTSEETQYF
DNA: TGCGCCAGCAGCTTGACCGGGACTAGTGAAGAGACCCAGTACTTC

D: TRBD2
size: NA
V: TRBV10-3
J: TRBJ2-5
CDR3: CAISVGTSGSRGQETQYF
DNA: TGTGCCATCAGTGTCGGGACTAGCGGGAGCCGGGGCCAAGAGACCCAGTACTTC

D: TRBD2
size: NA
V: TRBV19
J: TRBJ2-1
CDR3: CASSIAASGGMMEQFF
DNA: TGTGCCAGTAGTATAGCGGCTAGCGGGGGGATGATGGAGCAGTTCTTC

D: NA
size: NA
V: TRBV29-1
J: TRBJ2-5
CDR3: CSVEFNQETQYF
DNA: TGCAGCGTTGAGTTTAACCAAGAGACCCAGTACTTC

D: NA
size: few
V: TRBV5-5
J: TRBJ1-5
CDR3: CASSLVGGGISNQPQHF
DNA: TGTGCCAGCAGCTTGGTCGGCGGGGGCATAAGCAATCAGCCCCAGCATTTT

D: TRBD1
size: NA
V: TRBV5-4
J: TRBJ2-1
CDR3: CASSLEGQRGNNEQFF
DNA: TGTGCCAGCAGCTTGGAGGGACAGCGAGGCAACAATGAGCAGTTCTTC

D: NA
size: NA
V: TRBV7-8
J: TRBJ2-3
CDR3: CASSSETVTDTQYF
DNA: TGTGCCAGCAGCTCCGAAACAGTCACAGATACGCAGTATTTT

D: NA
size: NA
V: TRBV29-1
J: TRBJ2-7
CDR3: CSVPLAPSYEQYF
DNA: TGCAGCGTCCCACTAGCACCAAGCTACGAGCAGTACTTC

D: NA
size: NA
V: TRBV19
J: TRBJ2-2
CDR3: CASSIGLASGGELFF
DNA: TGTGCCAGTAGTATTGGGCTAGCGTCTGGCGGGGAGCTGTTTTTT

D: TRBD2
size: few
V: TRBV6-5
J: TRBJ2-7
CDR3: CASSYLAGYEQYF
DNA: TGTGCCAGCAGTTACCTAGCGGGTTACGAGCAGTACTTC

D: NA
size: once
V: TRBV5-3
J: TRBJ1-1
CDR3: CARSLMLDSLAAFF
DNA: TGTGCCAGAAGCTTGATGCTCGACAGCCTGGCAGCTTTCTTT

D: NA
size: NA
V: TRBV11-3
J: TRBJ2-7
CDR3: CASSRGPEYEQYF
DNA: TGTGCCAGCAGCCGCGGGCCAGAATACGAGCAGTACTTC

D: TRBD1
size: NA
V: TRBV5-4
J: TRBJ1-1
CDR3: CASSLTTGPGEAFF
DNA: TGTGCCAGCAGCTTAACGACAGGGCCGGGGGAAGCTTTCTTT